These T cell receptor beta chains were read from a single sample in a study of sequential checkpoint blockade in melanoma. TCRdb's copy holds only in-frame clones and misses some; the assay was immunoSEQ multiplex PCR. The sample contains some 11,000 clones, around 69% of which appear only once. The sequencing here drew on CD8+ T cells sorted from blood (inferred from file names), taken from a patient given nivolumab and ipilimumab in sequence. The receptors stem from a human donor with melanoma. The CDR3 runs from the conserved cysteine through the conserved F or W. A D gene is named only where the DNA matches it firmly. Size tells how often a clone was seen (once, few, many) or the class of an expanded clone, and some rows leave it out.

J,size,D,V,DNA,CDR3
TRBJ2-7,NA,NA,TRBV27,TGTGCCAGCAGTTTGATTGGGAGGCTCGAGCAGTACTTC,CASSLIGRLEQYF
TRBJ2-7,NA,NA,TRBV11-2,TGTGCCAGCAGCCACACCAGCTCCTACGAGCAGTACTTC,CASSHTSSYEQYF
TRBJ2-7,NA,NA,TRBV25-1,TGTGCCAGCAGTGTGGAGGGGGCCGAGCAGTACTTC,CASSVEGAEQYF
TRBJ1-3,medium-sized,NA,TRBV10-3,TGTGCCACCCGGGGGTCGGGGGACCCAAGCTCTGGAAACACCATATATTTT,CATRGSGDPSSGNTIYF
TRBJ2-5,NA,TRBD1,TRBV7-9,TGTGCCAGCAGCGGACGACAGGGGGCGTGGGAGACCCAGTACTTC,CASSGRQGAWETQYF
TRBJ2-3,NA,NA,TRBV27,TGTGCCAGCAGTTTAGGTAGCGCAGATACGCAGTATTTT,CASSLGSADTQYF
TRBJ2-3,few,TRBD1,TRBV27,TGTGCCAGCAGCTCTGACAGGGGGGTCGATACGCAGTATTTT,CASSSDRGVDTQYF
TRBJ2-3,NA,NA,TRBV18,TGTGCCAGCTCTAACCGGCGGGGCACAGATACGCAGTATTTT,CASSNRRGTDTQYF
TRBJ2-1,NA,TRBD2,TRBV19,TGTGCCAGTAGTACTAGTAGCGGGGGCCCCAATGAGCAGTTCTTC,CASSTSSGGPNEQFF
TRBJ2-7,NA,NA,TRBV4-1,TGCGCCAGCAGCCTTAGAACAGGGCTCTACGAGCAGTACTTC,CASSLRTGLYEQYF
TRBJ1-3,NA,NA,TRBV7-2,TGTGCCAGCACCTATGAGGGGGTTTCCACCTCTGGAAACACCATATATTTT,CASTYEGVSTSGNTIYF
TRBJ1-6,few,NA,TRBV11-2,TGTGCCAGCAGCTTATTTTCCCCCCTTCGAGGTTCACCCCTCCACTTT,CASSLFSPLRGSPLHF
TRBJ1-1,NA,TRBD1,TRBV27,TGTGCCAGCAGTCCACGGACAGGGGATAGAAGTGGTGAAGCTTTCTTT,CASSPRTGDRSGEAFF
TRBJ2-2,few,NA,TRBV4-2,TGTGCCAGCAGCCAAGGAGAAGCCACTGGTGTTTCCGGGGAGCTGTTTTTT,CASSQGEATGVSGELFF
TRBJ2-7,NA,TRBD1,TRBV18,TGTGCCAGCTCACCGCCGGGACAGACCCCCTACGAGCAGTACTTC,CASSPPGQTPYEQYF
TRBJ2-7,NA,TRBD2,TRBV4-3,TGCGCCAGCAGCCAAGGACTAGCTCTTGTGTACGAGCAGTACTTC,CASSQGLALVYEQYF
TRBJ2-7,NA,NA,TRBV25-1,TGTGCCAGCAGTCATCCGGGGTCCTACGAGCAGTACTTC,CASSHPGSYEQYF
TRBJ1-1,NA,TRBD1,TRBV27,TGTGCCAGCAGCCCCAGCCGGGGACAGATGAACACTGAAGCTTTCTTT,CASSPSRGQMNTEAFF
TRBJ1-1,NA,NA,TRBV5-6,TGTGCCAGCAGCTTGATCGAGACAATGAACACTGAAGCTTTCTTT,CASSLIETMNTEAFF
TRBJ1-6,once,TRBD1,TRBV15,TGTGCCACCAGCCAGACAGGGTCTGGTTCACCCCTCCACTTT,CATSQTGSGSPLHF
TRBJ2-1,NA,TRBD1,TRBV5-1,TGCGCCAGCAGCTTACAGGGGGGTGGGTTGAATGAGCAGTTCTTC,CASSLQGGGLNEQFF
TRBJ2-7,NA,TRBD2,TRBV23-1,TGCGCCAGCAGCCACCTAGCGGGAGGGCGGACCCACGAGCAGTACTTC,CASSHLAGGRTHEQYF
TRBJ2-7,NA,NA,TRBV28,TGTGCCAGCAGTACCCTAGGCAGAACCTACGAGCAGTACTTC,CASSTLGRTYEQYF